The 22 T cell receptor beta chains given below trace back to one sample, sequenced in a study of blood T cell repertoires in COVID-19. This table comes from immunoSEQ multiplex PCR, and its TCRdb copy is limited to in-frame clones, with some not included. The sample lists about 150,000 clones, 75% to 90% occurring once. The sample was peripheral blood. The receptors here all came from a man in his sixties with active or convalescent COVID-19.

The CDR3 region has the DNA TGTGCCAGTAATAATAGTAGCACAGATACGCAGTATTTT. Amino acids: CASNNSSTDTQYF. V and J are TRBV19 and TRBJ2-3, with D unclear. This CDR3 has 13 amino acids. Per germline, CDR1 LNHDA and CDR2 SQIVND (reference sequence). V was cut by 7 bases and J by 0 bases, with 8 bases left in between.

This clone is a singleton in its sample. The V and J genes are TRBV4-1 and TRBJ1-1, with 9 bases lining up with TRBD1. Germline CDR1 and CDR2: MGHRA and YSYEKL. V was pared by 4 bases and J by 11 bases, with 8 bases of the junction left unmatched. The CDR3 runs 13 residues. CDR3 loop: CASSRDRVGWAFF. CDR3 bases: TGCGCCAGCAGCCGGGACAGGGTTGGTTGGGCTTTCTTT.

The chain links TRBV6-5 to TRBJ1-6; a possible D gene is TRBD1 (5 bases). V lost 11 bases and J lost 10, with 18 bases in between. The germline gives CDR1 MNHEY, CDR2 SVGAGI. The CDR3 contains 13 residues. The CDR3 DNA reads as TGTGCCGCCAGAACAGGCACCGGGTCACCCCTCCACTTT. Its protein is CAARTGTGSPLHF.

The chain couples TRBV28 to TRBJ1-2; weak D call: TRBD1 (5 bases). There are 16 residues in the CDR3. The germline V and J ends were trimmed by 3 bases and 2 bases, with 16 bases remaining between them. Looked up from germline, CDR1 is MDHEN and CDR2 is SYDVKM. CDR3 DNA: TGTGCCAGCAGTTTTCATCTCGGGGGGATCAACTATGGCTACACCTTC. Its translation: CASSFHLGGINYGYTF.

The rearrangement links TRBV5-1 to TRBJ2-5; TRBD2 matches at 13 bases. Germline CDR1 and CDR2: SGHRS and YFSETQ. Losses at the gene ends were 3 bases for V and 3 bases for J; bases not matched to a gene: 2. The CDR3 runs 15 residues. CDR3 DNA sequence: TGCGCCAGCAGCTCTGGGACTAGCGGGGAAGAGACCCAGTACTTC. Amino acids: CASSSGTSGEETQYF.

The V gene is TRBV25-1, the J gene TRBJ1-2, with no clear D. CDR3 length: 13 residues. V lost 6 bases and J lost 7, with 15 bases in between. Germline V gives CDR1 MGHDK, CDR2 SYGVNS. CDR3 DNA: TGTGCCAGCAGCCCCTCCGGTGCGATTGGCTACACCTTC. Residues: CASSPSGAIGYTF.

In DNA form, the CDR3 reads TGTGCCAGCATGAGGCGGAACACCGGGGAGCTGTTTTTT. Its protein is CASMRRNTGELFF. This chain joins TRBV27 and TRBJ2-2; D is uncertain. The V end lost 7 bases, the J end lost 1 base, and 7 bases lay between the germline ends. Germline V gene data show CDR1 as MNHEY and CDR2 as SMNVEV (reference sequence). CDR3 length equals 13 residues.

The chain links TRBV28 to TRBJ1-1; D not resolved. Germline CDR1 is MDHEN and CDR2 is SYDVKM. This CDR3 is 14 amino acids long. V gave up 2 bases and J gave up 4 bases, with 11 bases separating them. The CDR3 loop reads CASSLVETTTEAFF. CDR3 bases: TGTGCCAGCAGTTTAGTAGAGACAACCACTGAAGCTTTCTTT.

This clone was observed a handful of times. The chain employs TRBV10-3 and TRBJ2-7, with a possible D match to TRBD2 (6 bases). The CDR3 extends over 13 amino acids. The germline V gene has CDR1 ENHRY and CDR2 SYGVKD. V lost 7 bases to trimming and J lost 2 bases, with 12 bases between them. CDR3 protein: CAINAGPTYEQYF. The CDR3 DNA reads TGTGCCATCAACGCGGGGCCAACCTACGAGCAGTACTTC.

The rearrangement uses TRBV4-1 and TRBJ1-2, with a weak D call TRBD1 (5 bases). The CDR3 is 14 amino acids. The V end lost 4 bases, the J end lost 0 bases, and 9 bases lay between the germline ends. CDR1 is MGHRA and CDR2 is YSYEKL in the germline V gene. Here the CDR3 reads CASSPGHSNYGYTF. The CDR3 nucleotides are TGCGCCAGCAGCCCCGGACACTCTAACTATGGCTACACCTTC.

The chain links TRBV24-1 to TRBJ2-2, with TRBD1 matching over 9 bases. The CDR3 runs 16 residues. V lost 5 bases to trimming and J lost 5 bases; unmatched junction nucleotides: 8. Looked up from germline, CDR1 is KGHDR and CDR2 is SFDVKD. In DNA form, the CDR3 reads TGTGCCACCAGTGTTACGGGACAGGGACTAACCGGGGAGCTGTTTTTT. Its protein is CATSVTGQGLTGELFF.

V usage is TRBV7-2 and J usage is TRBJ1-5; D is uncertain. This CDR3 is built from 13 residues. Germline-derived CDR1 and CDR2 are SGHTA and FQGNSA. V lost 5 bases and J 6 bases, leaving 11 bases between the germline ends. The DNA for the CDR3 is TGTGCCAGCAGCCCACAGTTCGCTCAGCCCCAGCATTTT. Amino acids: CASSPQFAQPQHF.

In this sample, this clone turned up a few times. The chain recombines TRBV28 with TRBJ2-5; 8 bases align to TRBD2. Germline CDR1 MDHEN, CDR2 SYDVKM. The CDR3 loop spans 16 amino acids. The V and J ends lost 5 bases and 4 bases, in that order; junction bases with no gene match: 12. The CDR3 is CASSRPGGVGGETQYF. CDR3 nucleotide sequence: TGTGCCAGCAGTCGACCCGGGGGGGTAGGAGGAGAGACCCAGTACTTC.

The rearrangement joins TRBV5-6 to TRBJ2-5; 10 bases are a match to TRBD1. CDR1 and CDR2 from the germline V gene are SGHDT and YYEEEE. The CDR3 runs to 17 residues. With 3 bases clipped from V and 5 bases from J, the junction kept 13 bases outside the gene matches. CDR3 DNA sequence: TGTGCCAGCAGCTCCCCGCGCTCGACAGGGGGCTGGGAGACCCAGTACTTC. Translating it yields CASSSPRSTGGWETQYF.

V usage is TRBV18 and J usage is TRBJ1-5; D remains unclear. The V gene lost 6 bases and the J gene lost 9 bases, with 21 bases spanning the gap. The CDR3 is 15 residues long. Germline V gene data show CDR1 as KGHSH and CDR2 as LQKENI. The CDR3 DNA reads TGTGCCAGCTCCCCGAAGAAAGACGGTGGCGGGCCCCAGCATTTT. It specifies CASSPKKDGGGPQHF.

The rearrangement uses TRBV6-2 or TRBV6-3 and TRBJ1-1; TRBD1 might be the D (6 bases). V lost 3 bases to trimming and J lost 5 bases, with 19 bases between them. Germline V gene lookup returns CDR1 MNHEY and CDR2 SVGEGT. There are 16 residues in the CDR3. The CDR3 nucleotides read TGTGCCAGCAGTTATATGCGGGGGCCGCGACGGACTGAAGCTTTCTTT. This gives the protein CASSYMRGPRRTEAFF.

The genes are TRBV19 and TRBJ1-1; TRBD1 aligns across 10 bases. The CDR3 totals 17 residues. Germline V CDR1 and CDR2: LNHDA, SQIVND (reference sequence). The junction had 7 bases not matched to a gene; V was cut back by 1 base and J by 2 bases. The CDR3 coding sequence is TGTGCCAGTAGTATAGGGAGACAGGGGGCGGGAAACACTGAAGCTTTCTTT. Amino acids: CASSIGRQGAGNTEAFF.

The chain has TRBV4-1 and TRBJ2-1, with 9 bases matching TRBD2. With 6 bases clipped from V and 4 bases from J, the junction kept 10 bases outside the gene matches. CDR1 is MGHRA, CDR2 YSYEKL, per germline. This CDR3 comprises 16 residues. DNA of the CDR3: TGCGCCAGCAGTTTTAAAGCGGGAGGCTCTTACAATGAGCAGTTCTTC. It codes for CASSFKAGGSYNEQFF.

The V and J genes are TRBV30 and TRBJ2-5; the D is unclear. The CDR3 has 8 residues. The germline gives CDR1 GTSNPN, CDR2 SVGIG (reference sequence). This CDR3 is CAANTQYF. CDR3 DNA sequence: TGTGCAGCTAATACCCAGTACTTC.

The rearrangement links TRBV5-1 to TRBJ1-5, with a possible D match to TRBD1 (6 bases). V was shortened by 2 bases and J by 7 bases, with 13 bases between the two germline ends. The length of the CDR3 is 14 residues. Germline V CDR1 and CDR2: SGHRS, YFSETQ. As DNA, the CDR3 is TGCGCCAGCAGCTTTGGGGGCACGGGACAGCCCCAGCATTTT. Its translation is CASSFGGTGQPQHF.

The V call is TRBV5-1, the J call TRBJ1-2; D is possibly TRBD1 (5 bases). Between the trimmed V and J ends, which lost 4 bases and 6 bases, there was a span of 13 bases. This CDR3 has 13 residues. Germline V lookup: CDR1 SGHRS, CDR2 YFSETQ. The CDR3 loop reads CASSVQGGDGYTF. DNA of the CDR3: TGCGCCAGCAGCGTCCAGGGAGGAGATGGCTACACCTTC.

This rearrangement joins TRBV3-1 (or the pseudogene TRBV3-2) to TRBJ1-1; D gene ambiguous. The CDR3 sequence is 14 residues long. Trimming removed 4 bases at V and 2 bases at J, with 11 bases between. Germline CDR1 reads LGHDT; CDR2 reads YNNKEL (reference sequence). The CDR3 sequence is CASSRGPGNTEAFF. The CDR3 DNA reads as TGTGCCAGCAGCCGAGGGCCGGGAAACACTGAAGCTTTCTTT.